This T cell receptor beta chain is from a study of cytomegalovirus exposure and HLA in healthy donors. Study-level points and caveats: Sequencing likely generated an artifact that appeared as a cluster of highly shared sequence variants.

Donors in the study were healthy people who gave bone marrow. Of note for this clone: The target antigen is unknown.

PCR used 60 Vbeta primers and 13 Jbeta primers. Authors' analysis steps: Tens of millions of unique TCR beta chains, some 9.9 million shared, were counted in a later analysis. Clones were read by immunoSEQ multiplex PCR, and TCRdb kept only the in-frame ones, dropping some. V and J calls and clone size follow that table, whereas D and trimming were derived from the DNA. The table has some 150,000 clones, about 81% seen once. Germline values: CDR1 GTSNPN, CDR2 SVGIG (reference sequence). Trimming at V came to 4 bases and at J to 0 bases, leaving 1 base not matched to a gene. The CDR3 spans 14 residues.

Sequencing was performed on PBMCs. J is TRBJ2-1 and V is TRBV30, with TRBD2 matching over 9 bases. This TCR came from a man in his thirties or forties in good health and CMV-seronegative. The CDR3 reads CAWNSGSSYNEQFF. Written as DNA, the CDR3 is TGTGCCTGGAATAGCGGGAGCTCCTACAATGAGCAGTTCTTC.